Detailed here is one TCR beta chain. Antigen: not known. Amplification used 60 Vbeta primers and 13 Jbeta primers. The table came from immunoSEQ multiplex PCR; TCRdb's copy has only in-frame clones and leaves some out. The data contain under 200,000 clones, 82% of them seen just once; the ten biggest clones take up about 1.6%. This CDR3 region has 16 residues. Trimming took off 3 bases at V and 1 base at J, with 16 bases between the two ends. Germline lookup yields CDR1 KGHSH and CDR2 LQKENI. This specimen comes from a study of cytomegalovirus exposure and HLA in healthy donors. Overall study findings and caveats: Later work found most CMV-associated TCR beta chains apparently HLA-restricted. Earlier analysis yielded a pattern in which most TCR beta V segments were productive about 90% or about 30% of the time.

Input material: PBMCs. V usage is TRBV18 and J usage is TRBJ2-7; tentative D call: TRBD2 (6 bases). This TCR derives from a male donor in good health and CMV-seronegative. The CDR3 region is CASSPTGLAQSYEQYF. CDR3 nucleotide sequence: TGTGCCAGCTCACCCACCGGGCTAGCGCAGTCCTACGAGCAGTACTTC.